This T cell receptor beta chain was recovered during a study of control samples from healthy donors and cancer patients. The CDR3 totals 13 residues. Germline values: CDR1 SGHAT, CDR2 FQNNGV. Trimming removed 0 bases at V and 1 base at J, with 3 bases between. Measured with immunoSEQ multiplex PCR; TCRdb has only the in-frame clones, and not every one. In the table there are about 130,000 clones, 90% of which are singletons. The source is a man between 18 and 35 years old in good health. The rearrangement links TRBV11-2 to TRBJ1-1; unclear D gene. The sequenced sample was blood. The CDR3 coding sequence is TGTGCCAGCAGCTTAGACAGGAACACTGAAGCTTTCTTT. Translation gives CASSLDRNTEAFF.